Listed below are T cell receptor beta chains from one sample, sequenced in a study of blood T cell repertoires in COVID-19. Sequenced by immunoSEQ multiplex PCR; TCRdb stores in-frame clones only, minus some. The data hold roughly 150,000 clones, with roughly 86% observed a single time. Input material: peripheral blood. These receptors were obtained from a human donor in a cohort sampled during active COVID-19. CDR3s include the opening cysteine and the closing phenylalanine or tryptophan. D genes are given only for firm matches. Some rows mark clone size as missing; the rest say once, few, many or name a class of expanded clone.

size	length	J	D	V	CDR3	DNA
.	14	TRBJ1-1	TRBD1	TRBV6-5	CASSYSETGVEAFF	TGTGCCAGCAGTTACTCGGAGACAGGGGTTGAAGCTTTCTTT
.	13	TRBJ2-7	.	TRBV29-1	CSVDGGRVAEQYF	TGCAGCGTTGATGGGGGCAGGGTAGCCGAGCAGTACTTC
.	14	TRBJ2-4	.	TRBV5-4	CASSLGGTKNIQYF	TGTGCCAGCAGCTTGGGAGGAACCAAAAACATTCAGTACTTC
.	11	TRBJ2-1	.	TRBV7-2	CASAQRNEQFF	TGTGCCAGCGCCCAGAGGAATGAGCAGTTCTTC
.	13	TRBJ2-5	.	TRBV23-1	CASSGRGKETQYF	TGCGCCAGCAGTGGTCGGGGTAAAGAGACCCAGTACTTC
.	12	TRBJ1-2	.	TRBV10-3	CAISGVTYGYTF	TGTGCCATCAGTGGAGTAACTTATGGCTACACCTTC
.	16	TRBJ2-3	.	TRBV28	CASTPASVTSTDTQYF	TGTGCCAGCACACCCGCTAGCGTAACTAGCACAGATACGCAGTATTTT
.	17	TRBJ2-1	TRBD2	TRBV4-1	CASSQDGGTSAYNEQFF	TGCGCCAGCAGCCAAGACGGGGGGACTAGCGCCTACAATGAGCAGTTCTTC
.	14	TRBJ1-1	.	TRBV3-1/TRBV3-2	CASSPFRQNTEAFF	TGTGCCAGCAGCCCCTTCCGACAGAACACTGAAGCTTTCTTT
.	15	TRBJ1-2	.	TRBV28	CASSLTGSRGYGYTF	TGTGCCAGCAGCCTTACAGGGTCTCGGGGCTATGGCTACACCTTC
.	16	TRBJ1-2	TRBD1	TRBV28	CASSPSPPGQNYGYTF	TGTGCCAGCAGTCCAAGCCCTCCGGGACAGAACTATGGCTACACCTTC
.	16	TRBJ2-1	.	TRBV4-1	CASSQEAGLNTNEQFF	TGCGCCAGCAGCCAAGAGGCGGGGTTAAACACCAATGAGCAGTTCTTC
.	17	TRBJ1-1	TRBD1	TRBV19	CASSYGTVARRGGKAFF	TGTGCCAGTAGTTACGGGACAGTAGCCCGTCGAGGCGGTAAGGCTTTCTTT
.	16	TRBJ1-3	TRBD1	TRBV6-5	CASSYSTGGSGNTIYF	TGTGCCAGCAGTTACTCAACAGGGGGCTCTGGAAACACCATATATTTT
.	12	TRBJ2-5	.	TRBV30	CACTGFQETQYF	TGTGCCTGTACAGGGTTTCAAGAGACCCAGTACTTC
once	17	TRBJ2-3	TRBD2	TRBV19	CASSNPGGGRRPDTQYF	TGTGCCAGTAGTAACCCCGGGGGGGGTCGGCGGCCAGATACGCAGTATTTT